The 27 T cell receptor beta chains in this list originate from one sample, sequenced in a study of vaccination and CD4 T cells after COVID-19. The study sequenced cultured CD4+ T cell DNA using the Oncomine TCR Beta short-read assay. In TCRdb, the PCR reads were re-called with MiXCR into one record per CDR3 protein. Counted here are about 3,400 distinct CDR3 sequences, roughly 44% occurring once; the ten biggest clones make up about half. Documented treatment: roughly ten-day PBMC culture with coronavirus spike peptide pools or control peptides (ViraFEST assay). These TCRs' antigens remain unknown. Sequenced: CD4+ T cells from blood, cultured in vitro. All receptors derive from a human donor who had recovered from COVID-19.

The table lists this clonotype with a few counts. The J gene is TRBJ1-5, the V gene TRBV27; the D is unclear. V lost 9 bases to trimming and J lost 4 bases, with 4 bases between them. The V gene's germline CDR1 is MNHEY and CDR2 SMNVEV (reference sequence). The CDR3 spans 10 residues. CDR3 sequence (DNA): TGTGCCAGGGGTAATCAGCCCCAGCATTTT. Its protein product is CARGNQPQHF.

CDR3 sequence: CASTIRGQGALGTGELFF. Written as DNA, the CDR3 is TGTGCCAGCACCATACGTGGACAGGGGGCGCTGGGAACCGGGGAGCTGTTTTTT. The chain couples TRBV6-1 to TRBJ2-2; 11 positions match TRBD1. The V gene end was trimmed by 7 bases and the J gene end by 5 bases; junction bases not matched to a gene: 15. Germline CDR1 is MNHNS and CDR2 is SASEGT. This CDR3 region has 18 residues.

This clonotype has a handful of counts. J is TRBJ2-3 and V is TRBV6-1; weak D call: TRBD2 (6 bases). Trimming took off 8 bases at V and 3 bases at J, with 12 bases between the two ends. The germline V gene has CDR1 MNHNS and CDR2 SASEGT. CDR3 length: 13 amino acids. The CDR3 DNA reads TGTGCCAGCCGAGTCGGGGGTACAGATACGCAGTATTTT. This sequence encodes CASRVGGTDTQYF.

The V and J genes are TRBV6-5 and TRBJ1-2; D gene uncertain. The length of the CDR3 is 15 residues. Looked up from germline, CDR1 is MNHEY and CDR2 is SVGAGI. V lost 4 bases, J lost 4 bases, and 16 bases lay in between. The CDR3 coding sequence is TGTGCCAGCAGTTCCGCCCGGACCGAGGGCTATGGCTACACCTTC. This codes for CASSSARTEGYGYTF.

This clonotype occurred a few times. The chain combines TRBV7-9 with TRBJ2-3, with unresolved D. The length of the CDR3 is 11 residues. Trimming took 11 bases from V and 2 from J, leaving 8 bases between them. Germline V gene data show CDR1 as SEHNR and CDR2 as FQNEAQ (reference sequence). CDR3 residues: CALQLTDTQYF. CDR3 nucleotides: TGTGCCTTACAGCTCACAGATACGCAGTATTTT.

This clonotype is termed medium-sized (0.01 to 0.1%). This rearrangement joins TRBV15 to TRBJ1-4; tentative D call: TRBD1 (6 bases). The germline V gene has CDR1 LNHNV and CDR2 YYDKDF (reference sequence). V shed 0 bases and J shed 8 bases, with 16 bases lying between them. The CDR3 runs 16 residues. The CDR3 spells CATSREGGGAEEKLFF. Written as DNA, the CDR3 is TGTGCCACCAGCAGAGAAGGCGGGGGGGCGGAAGAAAAACTGTTTTTT. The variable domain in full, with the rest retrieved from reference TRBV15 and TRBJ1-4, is DAMVIQNPRYQVTQFGKPVTLSCSQTLNHNVMYWYQQKSSQAPKLLFHYYDKDFNNEADTPDNFQSRRPNTSFCFLDIRSPGLGDTAMYLCATSREGGGAEEKLFFGSGTQLSVL.

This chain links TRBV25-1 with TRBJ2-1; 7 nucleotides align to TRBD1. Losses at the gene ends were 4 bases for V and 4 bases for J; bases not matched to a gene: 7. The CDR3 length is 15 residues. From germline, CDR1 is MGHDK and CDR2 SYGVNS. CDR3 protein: CASSGNPGQYNEQFF. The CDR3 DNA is TGTGCCAGCAGTGGAAATCCGGGACAGTACAATGAGCAGTTCTTC.

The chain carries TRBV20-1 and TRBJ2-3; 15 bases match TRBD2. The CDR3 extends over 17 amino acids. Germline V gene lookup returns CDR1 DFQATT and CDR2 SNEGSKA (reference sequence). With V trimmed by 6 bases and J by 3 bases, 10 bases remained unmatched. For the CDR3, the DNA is TGCAGTGCCCTGATACCGGGACTAGCGGGAGGAACAGATACGCAGTATTTT. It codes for CSALIPGLAGGTDTQYF.

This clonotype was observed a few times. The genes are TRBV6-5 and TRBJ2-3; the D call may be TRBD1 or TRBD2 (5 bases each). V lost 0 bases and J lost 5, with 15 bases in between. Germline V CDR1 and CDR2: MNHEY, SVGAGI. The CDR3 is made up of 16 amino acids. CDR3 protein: CASSYSNGALGDTQYF. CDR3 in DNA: TGTGCCAGCAGTTACTCGAACGGGGCCTTGGGAGATACGCAGTATTTT.

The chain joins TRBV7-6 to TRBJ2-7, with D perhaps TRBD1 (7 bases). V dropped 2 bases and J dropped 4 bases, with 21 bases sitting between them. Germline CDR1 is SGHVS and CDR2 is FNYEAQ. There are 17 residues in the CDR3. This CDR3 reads CASSLYPPYAGGYEQYF. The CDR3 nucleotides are TGTGCCAGCAGCTTATATCCCCCCTACGCAGGGGGGTACGAGCAGTACTTC.

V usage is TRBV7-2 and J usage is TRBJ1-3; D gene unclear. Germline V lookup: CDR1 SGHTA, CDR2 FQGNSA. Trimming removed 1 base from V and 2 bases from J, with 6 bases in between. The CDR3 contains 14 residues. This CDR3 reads CASSLGSPGNTIYF. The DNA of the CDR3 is TGTGCCAGCAGCTTAGGGAGTCCTGGAAACACCATATATTTT.

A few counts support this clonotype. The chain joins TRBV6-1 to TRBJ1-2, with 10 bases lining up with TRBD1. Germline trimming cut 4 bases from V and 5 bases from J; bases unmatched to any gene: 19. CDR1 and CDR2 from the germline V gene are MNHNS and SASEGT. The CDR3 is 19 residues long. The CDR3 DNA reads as TGTGCCAGCAGTGGGCAATATTCCCGGGACAGGGGAGTTAGGTATGGCTACACCTTC. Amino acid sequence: CASSGQYSRDRGVRYGYTF.

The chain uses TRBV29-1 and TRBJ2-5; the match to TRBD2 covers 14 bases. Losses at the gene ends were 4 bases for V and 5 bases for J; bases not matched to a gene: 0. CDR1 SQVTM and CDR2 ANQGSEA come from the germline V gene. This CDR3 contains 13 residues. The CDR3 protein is CSVGLAGGETQYF. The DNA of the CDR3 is TGCAGCGTTGGACTAGCGGGGGGGGAGACCCAGTACTTC.

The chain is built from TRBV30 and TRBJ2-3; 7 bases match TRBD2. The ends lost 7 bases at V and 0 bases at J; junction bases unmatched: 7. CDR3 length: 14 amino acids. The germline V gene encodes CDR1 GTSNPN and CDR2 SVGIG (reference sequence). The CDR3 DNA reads TGTGCCTTTGCCCTAGCGGCTAGCACAGATACGCAGTATTTT. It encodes CAFALAASTDTQYF.

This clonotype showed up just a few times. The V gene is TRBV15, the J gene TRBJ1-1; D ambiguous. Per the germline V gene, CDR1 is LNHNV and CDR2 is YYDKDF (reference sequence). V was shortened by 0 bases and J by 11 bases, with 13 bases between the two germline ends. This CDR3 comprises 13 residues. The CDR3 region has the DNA TGTGCCACCAGCAGAGACAGTGCTGGGGTCGCTTTCTTT. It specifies CATSRDSAGVAFF.

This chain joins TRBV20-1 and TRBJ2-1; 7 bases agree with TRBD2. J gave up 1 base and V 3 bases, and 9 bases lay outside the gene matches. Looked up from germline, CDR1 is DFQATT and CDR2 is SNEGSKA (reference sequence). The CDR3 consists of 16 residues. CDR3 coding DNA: TGCAGTGCTAGGCGTCCCGAAGCGGGGTCCTACAATGAGCAGTTCTTC. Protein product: CSARRPEAGSYNEQFF.

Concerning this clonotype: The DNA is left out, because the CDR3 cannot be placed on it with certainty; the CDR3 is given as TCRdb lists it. CDR3 in amino acids: CISVPEAEPPGLMNTEAFF. The chain recombines TRBV7-5 with TRBJ1-1; the table's D gene call, TRBD1, was not cross checked with the DNA. TRBV7-5 is classified as a pseudogene. The CDR3 comprises 19 residues, both ends counted.

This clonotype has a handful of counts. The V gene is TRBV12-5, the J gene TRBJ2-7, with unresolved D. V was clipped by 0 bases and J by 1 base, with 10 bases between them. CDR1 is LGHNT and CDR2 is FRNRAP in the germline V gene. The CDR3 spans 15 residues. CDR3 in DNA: TGTGCTAGTGGTTTGGTAGTTAAGCCTTCCTACGAGCAGTACTTC. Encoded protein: CASGLVVKPSYEQYF.

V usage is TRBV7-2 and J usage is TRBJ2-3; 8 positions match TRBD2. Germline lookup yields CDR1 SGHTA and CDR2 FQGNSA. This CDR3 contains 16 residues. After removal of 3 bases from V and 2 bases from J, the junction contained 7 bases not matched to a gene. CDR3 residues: CASSFRLAGNTDTQYF. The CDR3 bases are TGTGCCAGCAGCTTCAGGCTAGCGGGCAACACAGATACGCAGTATTTT.

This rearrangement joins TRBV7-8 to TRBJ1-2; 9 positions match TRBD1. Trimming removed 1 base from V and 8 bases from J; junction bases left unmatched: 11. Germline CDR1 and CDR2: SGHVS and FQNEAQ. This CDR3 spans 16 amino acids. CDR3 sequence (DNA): TGTGCCAGCAGCTTAGGTGGTGGGACAGGGACGGGCGGCTACACCTTC. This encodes CASSLGGGTGTGGYTF. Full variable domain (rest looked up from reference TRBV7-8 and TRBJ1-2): GAGVSQSPRYKVAKRGQDVALRCDPISGHVSLFWYQQALGQGPEFLTYFQNEAQLDKSGLPSDRFFAERPEGSVSTLKIQRTQQEDSAVYLCASSLGGGTGTGGYTFGSGTRLTVV.

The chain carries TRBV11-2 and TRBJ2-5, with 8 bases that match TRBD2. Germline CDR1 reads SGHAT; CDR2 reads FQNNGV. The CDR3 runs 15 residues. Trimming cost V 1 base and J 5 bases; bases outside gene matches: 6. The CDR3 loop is CASSLVGLDWETQYF. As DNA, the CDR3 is TGTGCCAGCAGCTTAGTGGGACTAGATTGGGAGACCCAGTACTTC.

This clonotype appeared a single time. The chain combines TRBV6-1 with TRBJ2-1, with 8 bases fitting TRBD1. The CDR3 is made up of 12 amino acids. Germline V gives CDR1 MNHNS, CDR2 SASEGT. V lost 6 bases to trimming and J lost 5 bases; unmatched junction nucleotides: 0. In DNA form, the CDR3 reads TGTGCCAGCAGGACAGGGGACAATGAGCAGTTCTTC. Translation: CASRTGDNEQFF.

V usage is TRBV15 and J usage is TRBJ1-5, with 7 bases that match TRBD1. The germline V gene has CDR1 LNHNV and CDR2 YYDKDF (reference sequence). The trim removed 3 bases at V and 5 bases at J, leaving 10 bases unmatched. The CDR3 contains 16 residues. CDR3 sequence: CATSRPQTGRYQPQHF. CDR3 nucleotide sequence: TGTGCCACCAGCAGGCCACAGACAGGGCGTTATCAGCCCCAGCATTTT.

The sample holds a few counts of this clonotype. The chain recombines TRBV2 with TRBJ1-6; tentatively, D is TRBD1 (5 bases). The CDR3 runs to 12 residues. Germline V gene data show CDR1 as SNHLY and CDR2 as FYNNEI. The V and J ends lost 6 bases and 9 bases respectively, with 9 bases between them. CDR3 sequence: CASREGISPLHF. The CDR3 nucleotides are TGTGCCAGCAGGGAGGGGATTTCACCCCTCCACTTT.

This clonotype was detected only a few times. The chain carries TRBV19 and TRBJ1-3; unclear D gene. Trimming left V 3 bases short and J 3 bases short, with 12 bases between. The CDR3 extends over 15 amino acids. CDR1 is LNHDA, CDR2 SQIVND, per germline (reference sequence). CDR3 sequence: CASSMNTGGGNTIYF. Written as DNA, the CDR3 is TGTGCCAGTAGTATGAACACTGGAGGTGGAAACACCATATATTTT.

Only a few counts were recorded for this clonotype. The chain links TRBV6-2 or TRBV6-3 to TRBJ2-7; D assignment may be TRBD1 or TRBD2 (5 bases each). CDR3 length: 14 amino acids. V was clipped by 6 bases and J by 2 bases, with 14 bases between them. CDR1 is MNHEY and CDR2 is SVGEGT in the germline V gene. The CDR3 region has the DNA TGTGCCAGCAGCGACCCCCGGGACCCCTACGAGCAGTACTTC. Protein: CASSDPRDPYEQYF.

In nucleotides, the CDR3 is TGTGCCAGCAGTGAAGTTGGTAGGGCGGCCAAAAACATTCAGTACTTC. It translates to CASSEVGRAAKNIQYF. The chain uses TRBV2 and TRBJ2-4; D is unresolved. Germline CDR1 SNHLY, CDR2 FYNNEI. The CDR3 runs to 16 residues. Trimming removed 1 base at V and 1 base at J, with 11 bases between.